A single sample gave rise to the 4 T cell receptor beta chains below, sequenced in a study of vaccination and CD4 T cells after COVID-19. The antigens of these receptors remain unknown. Cultured CD4+ T cell DNA underwent sequencing with the Oncomine TCR Beta short-read assay. Each CDR3 protein gets one entry after TCRdb re-called the PCR reads with MiXCR. The table shows around 12,000 distinct CDR3 sequences, with around 70% occurring only once. The treatment denotes: roughly 10-day PBMC culture with coronavirus spike peptide pools or control peptides (ViraFEST assay). Sequenced material: CD4+ T cells from blood, cultured in vitro, taken after SARS-CoV-2 vaccination. The source of these receptors is a human donor who received a COVID-19 vaccine.

This clonotype was counted only a few times. The rearrangement joins TRBV4-2 to TRBJ2-2; TRBD1 matches 7 bases. The J segment lost 3 bases and the V segment lost 4 bases, leaving 8 bases of the junction unmatched. The germline gives CDR1 LGHNA, CDR2 YNFKEQ. The CDR3 runs 16 residues. In DNA, the CDR3 is TGTGCCAGCAGCCTAGCGACAGGGTCGGACACCGGGGAGCTGTTTTTT. This encodes CASSLATGSDTGELFF.

The chain is built from TRBV6-5 and TRBJ1-2; no reliable D call. Germline V gene lookup returns CDR1 MNHEY and CDR2 SVGAGI. This CDR3 is 13 amino acids long. Trimming stripped 2 bases from V and 4 bases from J, with 8 bases between. CDR3 bases: TGTGCCAGCAGTTACGACGGAGCCTATGGCTACACCTTC. Its protein is CASSYDGAYGYTF.

This chain joins TRBV12-5 and TRBJ2-3; D is possibly TRBD1 or TRBD2 (6 bases each). Germline values: CDR1 LGHNT, CDR2 FRNRAP. V was shortened by 6 bases and J by 1 base, with 14 bases between the two germline ends. There are 15 residues in the CDR3. CDR3 residues: CASGAGQLGTDTQYF. The CDR3 DNA reads as TGTGCTAGTGGGGCGGGACAACTCGGCACAGATACGCAGTATTTT.

This clonotype was recorded only once. V is TRBV27 and J is TRBJ1-2; D unresolved. V was pared by 4 bases and J by 4 bases, with 16 bases between. This CDR3 region has 15 residues. Germline V CDR1 and CDR2: MNHEY, SMNVEV (reference sequence). The CDR3 sequence is CASSYAGAPLYGYTF. CDR3 DNA: TGTGCCAGCAGTTACGCAGGAGCCCCACTCTATGGCTACACCTTC.